This T cell receptor beta chain was sequenced during a study of shared T cell receptors in the human thymus. Some clones are missing from TCRdb's copy, which holds only in-frame ones; the method was immunoSEQ multiplex PCR. The data contain 630,000 or so clones, approximately 87% of them singletons. Both ends counted, the CDR3 spans 15 residues. Germline V CDR1 and CDR2: MDHEN, SYDVKM. Concerning this clone itself: Because the CDR3's place on the DNA is in doubt, the DNA is left out and the CDR3 is given as listed by TCRdb.

The same data also went into a second study, on human thymus T cells. As that report states: Immunologically healthy infants in Finland undergoing congenital heart defect surgery were the donors. Thymic and blood repertoires showed apparently biased V and J gene usage.

Material for sequencing was thymocytes. The J gene is TRBJ2-7, the V gene TRBV28; TRBD2, the table's D call, was not compared with the DNA. This clonotype was obtained from a boy in the first two years of life with a congenital heart defect. CDR3 sequence reads: CASSSSTSGSDEQYF.